This passage covers 4 T cell receptor beta chains from one sample sequenced in a study of blood T cell repertoires in COVID-19. Assay: immunoSEQ multiplex PCR; the TCRdb copy retains only in-frame clones and omits some. The profile shows over 65,000 clones, roughly 90% of them singletons. The sequenced material came from peripheral blood. Source of these receptors: a human donor in a cohort sampled during active COVID-19.

This chain uses TRBV10-3 with TRBJ1-2; no firm D call. The length of the CDR3 is 16 residues. Germline CDR1 reads ENHRY; CDR2 reads SYGVKD. V shed 0 bases and J shed 2 bases, with 13 bases lying between them. The CDR3 nucleotides are TGTGCCATCAGTGAGTCCCCACGTGGCCAGAACTATGGCTACACCTTC. Protein product: CAISESPRGQNYGYTF.

This rearrangement joins TRBV5-3 to TRBJ2-1; the match to TRBD1 covers 11 bases. TRBV5-3 is reported as an ORF; its role is uncertain. This CDR3 spans 17 amino acids. J gave up 2 bases and V 3 bases, and 7 bases lay outside the gene matches. The CDR3 DNA sequence: TGTGCCAGAAGCTGGGACAGGGGGGGGTGGACCTACAATGAGCAGTTCTTC. Protein product: CARSWDRGGWTYNEQFF.

Details on this clone: Different DNA sequences within this sample yield the same CDR3. The CDR3 sequence is CASSPGQLNTEAFF. CDR3 DNA: TGTGCCAGCAGCCCCGGACAGCTGAACACTGAAGCTTTCTTT. The chain carries TRBV7-2 and TRBJ1-1; the D gene is possibly TRBD1 (6 bases). The CDR3 runs to 14 residues. Germline-derived CDR1 and CDR2 are SGHTA and FQGNSA. V was pared by 5 bases and J by 0 bases, with 10 bases between.

The J gene is TRBJ2-5, the V gene TRBV6-5, with 10 bases lining up with TRBD2. The V segment lost 4 bases and the J segment 4 bases; nucleotides outside the gene matches: 0. Germline-derived CDR1 and CDR2 are MNHEY and SVGAGI. The length of the CDR3 is 13 residues. The CDR3 nucleotides are TGTGCCAGCAGTTCTAGCGGGGGAGAGACCCAGTACTTC. It encodes CASSSSGGETQYF.